This TCR beta chain was retrieved from a study of T cell responses to AZD1222 COVID-19 vaccine. V was cut by 2 bases and J by 3 bases, with 10 bases left in between. CDR3 size: 14 residues. Germline assignment: CDR1 SEHNR and CDR2 FQNEAQ (reference sequence). The study, taken as a whole, reports: Regions 160-218 and 743-854 dominated among vaccine-associated CD4 TCRs spanning spike. Spike-specific TCR depth and breadth grew after two AZD1222 doses. Donors were chiefly white British, with a greater number of females, and clonal diversity was perhaps underestimated. Reportedly, close to half of spike-specific TCRs are directed against unmutated variant regions.

Points on this clone: Its specificity is not known.

The method was immunoSEQ multiplex PCR; TCRdb's version includes in-frame clones alone and lacks a portion of them. The sample yields 100,000 to 150,000 clones, roughly 88% seen once. This receptor was taken from an adult in good health. The sequences come from peripheral blood, collected on day 0 of AZD1222 vaccination. V is TRBV7-9 and J is TRBJ1-2; D is perhaps TRBD1 (5 bases). The CDR3 DNA reads as TGTGCCAGCAGCTTATCAGGGAATCACTATGGCTACACCTTC. It specifies CASSLSGNHYGYTF.